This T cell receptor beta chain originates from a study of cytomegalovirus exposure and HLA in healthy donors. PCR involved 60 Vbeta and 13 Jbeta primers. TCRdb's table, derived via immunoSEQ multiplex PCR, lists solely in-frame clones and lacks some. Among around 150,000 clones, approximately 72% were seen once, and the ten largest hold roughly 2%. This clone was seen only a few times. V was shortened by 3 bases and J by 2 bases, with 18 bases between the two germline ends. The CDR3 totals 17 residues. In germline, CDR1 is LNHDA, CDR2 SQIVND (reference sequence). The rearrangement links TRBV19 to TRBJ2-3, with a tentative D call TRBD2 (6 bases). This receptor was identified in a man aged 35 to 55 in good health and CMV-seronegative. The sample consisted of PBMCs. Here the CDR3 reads CASSITVGWRDTDTQYF. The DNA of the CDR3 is TGTGCCAGTAGTATCACTGTAGGTTGGCGGGACACAGATACGCAGTATTTT.